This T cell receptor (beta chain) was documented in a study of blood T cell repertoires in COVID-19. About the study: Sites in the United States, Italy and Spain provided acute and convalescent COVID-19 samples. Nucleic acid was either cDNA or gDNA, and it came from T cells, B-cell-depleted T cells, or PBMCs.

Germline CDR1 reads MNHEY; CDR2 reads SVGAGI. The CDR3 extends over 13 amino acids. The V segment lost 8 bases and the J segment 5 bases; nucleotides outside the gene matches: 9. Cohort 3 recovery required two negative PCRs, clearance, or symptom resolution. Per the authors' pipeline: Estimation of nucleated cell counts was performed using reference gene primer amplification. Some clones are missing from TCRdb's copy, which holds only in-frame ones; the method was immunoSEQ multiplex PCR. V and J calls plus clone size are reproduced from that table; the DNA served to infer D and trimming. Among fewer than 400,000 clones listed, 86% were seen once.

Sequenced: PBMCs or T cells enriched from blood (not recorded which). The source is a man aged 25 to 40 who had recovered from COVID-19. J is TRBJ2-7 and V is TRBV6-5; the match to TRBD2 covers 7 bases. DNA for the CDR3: TGTGCCAGCTGGGGCGGGGGAGCCAACGAGCAGTACTTC. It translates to CASWGGGANEQYF.